The sequence of this TCR beta chain was determined in a study of radiotherapy plus CTLA-4 blockade in lung cancer. Overall study findings and caveats: Radiotherapy with ipilimumab was followed by blood expansion of tumor-derived clones. According to reports, early shifts in blood T cell clones, alongside interferon-beta, forecast response most accurately.

A note on this clone: Its antigen is unknown.

The data were produced by immunoSEQ multiplex PCR, yet TCRdb's version contains in-frame clones alone and is incomplete. This table has about 90,000 clones, about four fifths appearing once. Germline CDR1 LGHNA, CDR2 YSLEER. Trimming cost V 7 bases and J 2 bases, with 11 bases left between them. This CDR3 is 13 amino acids long. Participants had chemo-refractory metastatic non-small-cell lung cancer and were treated with focal radiation plus ipilimumab CTLA-4 blockade. The TCR was taken from a human donor with non-small cell lung cancer that progressed on radiotherapy plus ipilimumab. The genes are TRBV4-3 and TRBJ1-1; D is uncertain. The sample here was peripheral blood, taken from a patient treated with radiotherapy plus ipilimumab. In nucleotides, the CDR3 is TGCGCCAGCACTGGGCGGATTAACACTGAAGCTTTCTTT. It is translated as CASTGRINTEAFF.